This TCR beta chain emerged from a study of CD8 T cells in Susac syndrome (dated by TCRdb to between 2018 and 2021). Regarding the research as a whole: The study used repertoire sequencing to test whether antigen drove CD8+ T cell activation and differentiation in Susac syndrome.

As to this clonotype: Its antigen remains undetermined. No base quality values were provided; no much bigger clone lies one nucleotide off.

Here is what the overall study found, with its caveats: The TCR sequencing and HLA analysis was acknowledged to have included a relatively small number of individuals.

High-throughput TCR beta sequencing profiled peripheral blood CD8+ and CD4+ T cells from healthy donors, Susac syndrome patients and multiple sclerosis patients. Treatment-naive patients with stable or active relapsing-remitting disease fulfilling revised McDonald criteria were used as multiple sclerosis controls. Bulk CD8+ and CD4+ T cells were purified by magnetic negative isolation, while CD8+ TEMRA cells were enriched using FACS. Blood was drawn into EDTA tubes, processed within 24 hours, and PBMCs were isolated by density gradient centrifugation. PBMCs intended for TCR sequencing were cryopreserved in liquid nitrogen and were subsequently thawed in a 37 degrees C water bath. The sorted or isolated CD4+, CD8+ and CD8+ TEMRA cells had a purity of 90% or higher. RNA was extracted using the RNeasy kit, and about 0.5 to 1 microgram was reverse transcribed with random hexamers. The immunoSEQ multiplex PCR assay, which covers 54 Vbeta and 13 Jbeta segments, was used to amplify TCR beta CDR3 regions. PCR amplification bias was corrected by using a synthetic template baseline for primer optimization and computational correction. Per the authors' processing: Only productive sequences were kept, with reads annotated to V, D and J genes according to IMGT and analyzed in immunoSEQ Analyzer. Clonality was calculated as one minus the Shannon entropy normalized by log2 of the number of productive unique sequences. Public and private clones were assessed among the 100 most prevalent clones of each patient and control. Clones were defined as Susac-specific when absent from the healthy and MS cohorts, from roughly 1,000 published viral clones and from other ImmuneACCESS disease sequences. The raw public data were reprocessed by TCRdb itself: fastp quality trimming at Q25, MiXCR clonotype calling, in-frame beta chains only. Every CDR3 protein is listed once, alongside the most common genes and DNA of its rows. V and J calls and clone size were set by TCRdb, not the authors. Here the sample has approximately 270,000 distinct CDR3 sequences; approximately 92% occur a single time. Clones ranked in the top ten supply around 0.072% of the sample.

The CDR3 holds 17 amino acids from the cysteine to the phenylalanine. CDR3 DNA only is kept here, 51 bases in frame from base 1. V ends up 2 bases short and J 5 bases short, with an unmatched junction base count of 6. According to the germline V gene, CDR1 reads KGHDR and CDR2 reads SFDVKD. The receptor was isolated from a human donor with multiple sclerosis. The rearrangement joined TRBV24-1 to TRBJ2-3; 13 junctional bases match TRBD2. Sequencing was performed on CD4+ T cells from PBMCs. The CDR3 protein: CATSDSRLAGGRDTQYF. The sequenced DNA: TGTGCCACCAGTGATTCCCGACTAGCGGGGGGCCGAGATACGCAGTATTTT.